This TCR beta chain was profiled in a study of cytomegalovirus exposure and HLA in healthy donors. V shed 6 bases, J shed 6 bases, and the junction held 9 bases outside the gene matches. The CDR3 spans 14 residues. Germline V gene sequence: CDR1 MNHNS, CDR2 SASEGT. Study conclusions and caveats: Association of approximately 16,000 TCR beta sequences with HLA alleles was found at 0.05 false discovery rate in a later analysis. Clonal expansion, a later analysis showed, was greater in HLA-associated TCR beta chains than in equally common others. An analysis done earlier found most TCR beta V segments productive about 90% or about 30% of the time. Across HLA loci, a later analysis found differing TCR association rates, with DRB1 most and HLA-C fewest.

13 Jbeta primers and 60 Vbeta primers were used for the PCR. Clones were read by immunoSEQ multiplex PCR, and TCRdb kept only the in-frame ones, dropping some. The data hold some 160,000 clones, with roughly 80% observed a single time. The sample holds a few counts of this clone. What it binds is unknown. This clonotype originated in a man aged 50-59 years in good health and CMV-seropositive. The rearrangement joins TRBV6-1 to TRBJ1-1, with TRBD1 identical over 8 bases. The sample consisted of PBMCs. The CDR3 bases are TGTGCCAGCAGACGAGAGACAGGGGTGGCTGAAGCTTTCTTT. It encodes CASRRETGVAEAFF.